This TCR beta chain was observed in a study of blood T cell repertoires in COVID-19. In the study overall: Researchers got acute and convalescent COVID-19 samples from the United States, Italy and Spain.

J gave up 0 bases and V 2 bases, and 3 bases lay outside the gene matches. CDR1 and CDR2 (germline): LNHDA, SQIVND (reference sequence). The CDR3 consists of 17 residues. Exposed participants came across a COVID-19 case within 2 weeks before study entry. The data were produced by immunoSEQ multiplex PCR, yet TCRdb's version contains in-frame clones alone and is incomplete. The data contain about 150,000 clones, roughly 87% of them singletons. This clone was seen once. V is TRBV19 and J is TRBJ2-6, with 8 nucleotides matching TRBD2. The source material was PBMCs or T cells enriched from blood (not recorded which). This clonotype was obtained from a middle-aged woman who had been exposed to COVID-19. The CDR3 here is CASSIWGTSSGANVLTF. In DNA, the CDR3 is TGTGCCAGTAGTATATGGGGGACTAGCTCTGGGGCCAACGTCCTGACTTTC.